The present entry profiles one T cell receptor (beta chain) with its context. The sample belongs to a study of T cell changes during pregnancy in multiple sclerosis. Between the trimmed V and J ends, which lost 0 bases and 0 bases, there was a span of 14 bases. This CDR3 is 17 amino acids long. Germline CDR1 and CDR2: SGHRS and YFSETQ. Clones were sequenced by immunoSEQ multiplex PCR, and TCRdb holds only the in-frame ones, with some missing. The data show over 45,000 clones, with roughly 89% seen just once and around 2% held by the top ten. The sequencing here drew on peripheral blood, taken in the first trimester of pregnancy. The chain links TRBV5-1 to TRBJ2-3; weak D call: TRBD1 (6 bases). The source of this sequence is a female donor with multiple sclerosis, enrolled in a pregnancy study. In DNA form, the CDR3 reads TGCGCCAGCAGCTTGGCCCAGGGGACAACTAGCACAGATACGCAGTATTTT. Translating gives CASSLAQGTTSTDTQYF.